The 5 T cell receptor beta chains in this list originate from one sample, sequenced in a study of chemoradiotherapy in HPV16-positive cancers. The data were produced by immunoSEQ multiplex PCR, yet TCRdb's version contains in-frame clones alone and is incomplete. This sample yields some 2,400 clones, of which about 85% are seen a single time; roughly 8.1% belongs to the top ten. The source material was tumor tissue, sampled from a patient who underwent chemoradiotherapy. These receptors all come from a human donor with HPV-associated anogenital cancer.

This sequence joins TRBV28 and TRBJ1-5; no clear D. The V end was cut by 6 bases, the J end by 1 base, with 10 bases between. The CDR3 is made up of 14 amino acids. The germline CDR1 and CDR2 sequences are MDHEN and SYDVKM. CDR3 sequence: CASSLGPSNQPQHF. The CDR3 nucleotides read TGTGCCAGCAGCCTAGGACCCAGCAATCAGCCCCAGCATTTT.

This clone was observed a handful of times. This rearrangement joins TRBV11-2 to TRBJ2-7; D is unclear. The CDR3 length is 12 residues. V lost 5 bases and J 0 bases, leaving 5 bases between the germline ends. CDR1 is SGHAT, CDR2 FQNNGV, per germline. Here the CDR3 reads CASSPPSYEQYF. In DNA form, the CDR3 reads TGTGCCAGCAGCCCCCCCTCCTACGAGCAGTACTTC.

The gene calls are TRBV7-9 and TRBJ1-2, with unresolved D. This CDR3 contains 14 residues. Between the trimmed V and J ends, which lost 3 bases and 0 bases, there was a span of 8 bases. CDR1 and CDR2 (germline): SEHNR, FQNEAQ (reference sequence). CDR3 protein: CASSLGPANYGYTF. CDR3 bases: TGTGCCAGCAGCTTGGGTCCGGCTAACTATGGCTACACCTTC. The variable domain in full, with the rest retrieved from reference TRBV7-9 and TRBJ1-2, is DTGVSQNPRHKITKRGQNVTFRCDPISEHNRLYWYRQTLGQGPEFLTYFQNEAQLEKSRLLSDRFSAERPKGSFSTLEIQRTEQGDSAMYLCASSLGPANYGYTFGSGTRLTVV.

This clone ranks as large. This sequence joins TRBV5-1 and TRBJ1-4; 8 positions agree with TRBD1. The CDR3 consists of 14 residues. The germline CDR1 and CDR2 sequences are SGHRS and YFSETQ. With 6 bases clipped from V and 1 base from J, the junction kept 2 bases outside the gene matches. Here the CDR3 reads CASTGGLTNEKLFF. The CDR3 DNA follows: TGCGCCAGCACAGGGGGCTTAACTAATGAAAAACTGTTTTTT.

The CDR3 region is CASSDRRTVNTEAFF. DNA of the CDR3: TGTGCCAGCAGTGATCGTCGGACAGTGAACACTGAAGCTTTCTTT. V usage is TRBV2 and J usage is TRBJ1-1; tentatively, D is TRBD1 (6 bases). The CDR3 covers 15 residues. Trimming removed 3 bases from V and 0 bases from J, with 11 bases in between. Germline-derived CDR1 and CDR2 are SNHLY and FYNNEI. The whole variable domain, remainder taken from reference TRBV2 and TRBJ1-1, is EPEVTQTPSHQVTQMGQEVILRCVPISNHLYFYWYRQILGQKVEFLVSFYNNEISEKSEIFDDQFSVERPDGSNFTLKIRSTKLEDSAMYFCASSDRRTVNTEAFFGQGTRLTVV.